The text below deals with one T cell receptor (beta chain). Its antigen remains unknown. These data belong to a study of T cell responses to AZD1222 COVID-19 vaccine. Broader study findings: Vaccination with two AZD1222 doses was followed by a rise in Spike-specific TCR breadth and depth. Repertoire collection took place solely once the T cell response had peaked. Unmutated variant regions are reportedly targeted by nearly half of spike-specific TCRs.

Data came from immunoSEQ multiplex PCR; TCRdb stores just in-frame clones and leaves some out. In the table there are 55,000 to 80,000 clones, around 83% of which are singletons. The ends were cut back, 2 bases at V and 3 bases at J, with 6 bases in the middle. CDR3 length: 12 amino acids. Germline CDR1 is SQVTM and CDR2 is ANQGSEA. The sequence was obtained from an adult in good health. The chain links TRBV29-1 to TRBJ2-3; D ambiguous. Sequencing was performed on peripheral blood, taken on day 0 of AZD1222 vaccination. In DNA form, the CDR3 reads TGCAGCGTTGAACTAGTTACAGATACGCAGTATTTT. It codes for CSVELVTDTQYF.